These T cell receptor beta chains were read from a single sample in a study of blood T cell repertoires in COVID-19. Assay: immunoSEQ multiplex PCR; the TCRdb copy retains only in-frame clones and omits some. The sample yields approximately 290,000 clones, approximately 85% seen once. The sequenced sample consisted of peripheral blood. The receptors stem from a human donor with COVID-19, enrolled during active disease. The donor label of this sample is uncertain. Each CDR3 is given with its conserved first and last residue. Fields, in order: CDR3 length, V gene, D gene, clone size, J gene, CDR3 protein, CDR3 DNA. The D gene is left open where the match is weak. Clone size is shown for a subset of rows, as once, few, many or a class of expanded clone.

16	TRBV3-1/TRBV3-2	TRBD1	.	TRBJ1-4	CASSQGGTGNNEKLFF	TGTGCCAGCAGCCAAGGGGGGACAGGAAACAATGAAAAACTGTTTTTT
19	TRBV7-9	.	many	TRBJ2-2	CASTGVGYSVSPNTGELFF	TGTGCCAGCACCGGAGTTGGGTATTCGGTTTCTCCGAACACCGGGGAGCTGTTTTTT
14	TRBV5-1	.	.	TRBJ2-1	CASSLDPPTLREFF	TGCGCCAGCAGCTTGGACCCTCCTACGCTGAGGGAGTTCTTC
16	TRBV11-3	TRBD1	.	TRBJ2-2	CASSLGRTGGSGELFF	TGTGCCAGCAGCTTGGGACGGACAGGGGGCTCCGGGGAGCTGTTTTTT
13	TRBV7-9	.	few	TRBJ2-7	CASSLVRVREQYF	TGTGCCAGCAGCTTAGTACGGGTCCGCGAGCAGTACTTC
12	TRBV5-1	.	.	TRBJ2-7	CASSPRTREQYF	TGCGCCAGCAGCCCCCGAACGAGGGAGCAGTACTTC
15	TRBV7-3	.	.	TRBJ2-5	CASSLTSAAQETQYF	TGTGCCAGCAGCTTAACGTCAGCGGCTCAAGAGACCCAGTACTTC
15	TRBV5-8	.	.	TRBJ2-5	CASSTGGGGQETQYF	TGTGCCAGCAGCACAGGGGGAGGGGGCCAAGAGACCCAGTACTTC
14	TRBV6-5	TRBD1	.	TRBJ1-4	CASSPGTGDEKLFF	TGTGCCAGCAGTCCCGGGACAGGGGACGAAAAACTGTTTTTT
14	TRBV18	TRBD1	.	TRBJ2-7	CASSPRTGDTEQYF	TGTGCCAGCTCACCACGGACAGGGGATACCGAGCAGTACTTC
16	TRBV19	TRBD1	few	TRBJ1-1	CASSRGQGKLNTEAFF	TGTGCCAGTAGTCGGGGACAGGGTAAACTGAACACTGAAGCTTTCTTT
14	TRBV5-4	TRBD1	.	TRBJ1-6	CASSFRDRDSPLHF	TGTGCCAGCAGCTTCCGGGACAGAGATTCACCCCTCCACTTT
19	TRBV18	.	.	TRBJ2-1	CASSQPGGSGTSSYNEQFF	TGTGCCAGCTCACAGCCCGGAGGTAGCGGAACGAGCTCCTACAATGAGCAGTTCTTC
16	TRBV9	TRBD1	.	TRBJ2-1	CASSVRLGGEWNEQFF	TGTGCCAGCAGCGTAAGGTTAGGGGGCGAGTGGAATGAGCAGTTCTTC
13	TRBV28	.	.	TRBJ1-2	CASSLPGNYGYTF	TGTGCCAGCAGTTTACCCGGTAACTATGGCTACACCTTC
17	TRBV5-5	TRBD1	.	TRBJ2-2	CASGSGTGRSNTGELFF	TGTGCCAGCGGATCCGGGACAGGAAGATCGAACACCGGGGAGCTGTTTTTT
14	TRBV7-9	.	.	TRBJ1-3	CASSFPGTGNTIYF	TGTGCCAGCAGCTTCCCAGGGACTGGAAACACCATATATTTT
13	TRBV19	.	.	TRBJ1-5	CASSIVRDQPQHF	TGTGCCAGTAGTATAGTGCGGGATCAGCCCCAGCATTTT
11	TRBV20-1	.	.	TRBJ1-2	CSANLQDLHTF	TGCAGTGCTAACCTACAGGATTTGCACACCTTC
14	TRBV30	TRBD1	.	TRBJ1-1	CAWSGDRGHTEAFF	TGTGCCTGGAGTGGGGACAGGGGCCACACTGAAGCTTTCTTT
13	TRBV28	TRBD1	once	TRBJ1-4	CASRDRGREKLFF	TGTGCCAGCAGGGACAGGGGTAGAGAAAAACTGTTTTTT
14	TRBV28	.	few	TRBJ2-7	CASSSPGRGSEQYF	TGTGCCAGCAGTTCGCCGGGACGGGGGAGTGAGCAGTACTTC
14	TRBV28	.	.	TRBJ2-7	CASSLSRTVHEQYF	TGTGCCAGCAGTTTGTCCCGGACAGTACACGAGCAGTACTTC
15	TRBV19	TRBD1	once	TRBJ1-2	CASSSSTGGDYGYTF	TGTGCCAGTAGTTCCTCGACAGGGGGCGACTATGGCTACACCTTC
18	TRBV9	TRBD2	.	TRBJ2-2	CASSAGSGRAWNTGELFF	TGTGCCAGCAGCGCAGGGAGCGGGAGGGCCTGGAACACCGGGGAGCTGTTTTTT
15	TRBV6-1	.	.	TRBJ2-5	CASSEGQGAWETQYF	TGTGCCAGCAGTGAAGGGCAGGGTGCATGGGAGACCCAGTACTTC
15	TRBV3-1/TRBV3-2	TRBD1	.	TRBJ1-6	CASSQVQAGGSPLHF	TGTGCCAGCAGCCAAGTCCAGGCAGGGGGCTCACCCCTCCACTTT
10	TRBV3-1/TRBV3-2	.	.	TRBJ1-3	CASGDNTIYF	TGTGCCAGCGGAGATAACACCATATATTTT
14	TRBV7-2	TRBD1	.	TRBJ2-7	CASSLGTGVHEQYF	TGTGCCAGCAGCTTGGGAACAGGGGTCCACGAGCAGTACTTC
14	TRBV30	TRBD1	.	TRBJ1-6	CAWSAGQGANPLHF	TGTGCCTGGAGTGCTGGACAGGGGGCAAATCCCCTCCACTTT
16	TRBV6-6	TRBD1	.	TRBJ2-2	CASSFPRGGFGGELFF	TGTGCCAGCAGTTTTCCGAGAGGGGGCTTCGGCGGGGAGCTGTTTTTT
16	TRBV10-1	TRBD2	.	TRBJ2-7	CASSRTSGRSSYEQYF	TGCGCCAGCAGTCGGACTAGCGGGAGATCGTCCTACGAGCAGTACTTC
15	TRBV2	TRBD1	few	TRBJ1-2	CASSEERGLNYGYTF	TGTGCCAGCAGTGAAGAGAGGGGGCTGAACTATGGCTACACCTTC
16	TRBV7-8	.	.	TRBJ1-1	CASSLRRGGGITEAFF	TGTGCCAGCAGCCTTCGTCGGGGAGGGGGAATCACTGAAGCTTTCTTT
15	TRBV3-1/TRBV3-2	TRBD1	.	TRBJ1-6	CASSQRTGGVSPLHF	TGTGCCAGCAGCCAACGGACAGGGGGCGTTTCACCCCTCCACTTT
13	TRBV9	.	.	TRBJ2-3	CASSTTPTDTQYF	TGTGCCAGCAGCACGACTCCTACAGATACGCAGTATTTT
17	TRBV3-1/TRBV3-2	TRBD2	.	TRBJ2-7	CASSQDEEAGGCYEQYF	TGTGCCAGCAGCCAAGATGAGGAGGCGGGAGGCTGCTACGAGCAGTACTTC
15	TRBV18	.	.	TRBJ1-3	CASSSPTGSGNTIYF	TGTGCCAGCTCAAGTCCGACAGGCTCTGGAAACACCATATATTTT
16	TRBV9	TRBD2	.	TRBJ2-7	CASSAGLAGVAYEQYF	TGTGCCAGCAGCGCAGGACTAGCGGGAGTAGCATACGAGCAGTACTTC
13	TRBV6-5	TRBD2	.	TRBJ2-1	CASSYTSGTEQFF	TGTGCCAGCAGTTACACCAGCGGGACTGAGCAGTTCTTC
15	TRBV30	TRBD1	.	TRBJ1-4	CAWSPRQGANEKLFF	TGTGCCTGGAGTCCCCGACAGGGGGCTAATGAAAAACTGTTTTTT
17	TRBV7-8	TRBD2	.	TRBJ2-3	CASSLARLAGRTDTQYF	TGTGCCAGCAGCTTAGCGAGGTTAGCGGGCCGCACAGATACGCAGTATTTT
13	TRBV10-1	TRBD1	few	TRBJ1-2	CASSGQDGYGYTF	TGCGCCAGCAGCGGACAGGATGGCTATGGCTACACCTTC
12	TRBV7-2	.	.	TRBJ1-2	CAITQGTYGYTF	TGTGCCATCACGCAGGGGACCTATGGCTACACCTTC
14	TRBV3-1/TRBV3-2	.	.	TRBJ1-5	CASSQGQGNQPQHF	TGTGCCAGCAGCCAGGGGCAGGGGAACCAGCCCCAGCATTTT
15	TRBV5-1	.	once	TRBJ1-4	CASSPLGATNEKLFF	TGCGCCAGCAGCCCCCTGGGGGCTACTAATGAAAAACTGTTTTTT
16	TRBV28	.	.	TRBJ2-1	CASRGTRDSPYNEQFF	TGTGCCAGCAGGGGGACGCGGGACAGCCCTTACAATGAGCAGTTCTTC